The sequence of this TCR beta chain was determined in a study of CD8 T cells in Susac syndrome. Details on this clonotype: Its target is unknown.

Regarding the study as a whole: It was acknowledged in the study that the number of individuals who were included in its TCR sequencing and HLA analysis was relatively small.

TEMRA cells were enriched by FACS, and CD4+ and CD8+ T cells were negatively isolated. The CDR3 runs 16 residues. J was trimmed by 5 bases and V by 3 bases; bases with no gene match: 11. The germline V gene encodes CDR1 SGHRS and CDR2 YFSETQ. After extraction with the RNeasy kit, about 0.5 to 1 ug of the RNA was reverse transcribed using random hexamers. Coverage of TCR beta CDR3 amplification by immunoSEQ multiplex PCR extended to 54 Vbeta and 13 Jbeta. TCRdb reprocessed the immunoSEQ multiplex PCR reads with MiXCR, giving one entry per CDR3 protein. The sample yields hundreds of thousands of distinct CDR3 sequences, around 85% seen once.

The sequencing input was CD8+ T cells from PBMCs. This sequence was found in a human donor with multiple sclerosis. V gene TRBV5-1 combines with J gene TRBJ1-1; 9 bases align to TRBD1. The DNA of the CDR3 is TGCGCCAGCAGCTCCCGGGGACAGGGTTTGGGTACTGAAGCTTTCTTT. Its protein is CASSSRGQGLGTEAFF.